A selection of T cell receptor beta chains follows, all from one sample in a study of T cell responses to AZD1222 COVID-19 vaccine. Generated by immunoSEQ multiplex PCR, the TCRdb table keeps only in-frame clones and is missing some. Among about 130,000 clones, just over 90% were seen once, and the ten largest hold approximately 2.1%. Sequences were derived from peripheral blood, sampled on day 0 of AZD1222 vaccination. The receptor set was obtained from an adult in good health. CDR3s include the opening cysteine and the closing phenylalanine or tryptophan. D genes are given only for firm matches.

J: TRBJ1-1; V: TRBV3-1/TRBV3-2; D: .; CDR3: CASSAGVSFEAFF; DNA: TGTGCCAGCAGCGCCGGGGTATCTTTTGAAGCTTTCTTT
J: TRBJ2-7; V: TRBV11-3; D: TRBD1; CDR3: CASSPTGTVSYEQYF; DNA: TGTGCCAGCAGCCCTACCGGGACAGTCTCCTACGAGCAGTACTTC
J: TRBJ2-1; V: TRBV24-1; D: TRBD1; CDR3: CATSDSTPDRGPTNEQFF; DNA: TGTGCCACCAGTGATTCTACACCGGACAGGGGACCGACCAATGAGCAGTTCTTC
J: TRBJ1-4; V: TRBV9; D: .; CDR3: CASSVNRFGDEKLFF; DNA: TGTGCCAGCAGCGTAAATCGGTTCGGGGATGAAAAACTGTTTTTT
J: TRBJ1-5; V: TRBV7-2; D: .; CDR3: CASSLVDQPQHF; DNA: TGTGCCAGCAGCTTAGTCGATCAGCCCCAGCATTTT
J: TRBJ1-1; V: TRBV28; D: TRBD1; CDR3: CASSLPGQTNTEAFF; DNA: TGTGCCAGCAGTTTGCCGGGACAGACCAACACTGAAGCTTTCTTT
J: TRBJ1-3; V: TRBV28; D: .; CDR3: CASTDAGTGNTIYF; DNA: TGTGCCAGCACTGACGCAGGGACGGGAAACACCATATATTTT
J: TRBJ1-3; V: TRBV7-2; D: .; CDR3: CASSLSLTGLFSGNTIYF; DNA: TGTGCCAGCAGCTTATCCCTAACAGGGCTATTCTCTGGAAACACCATATATTTT
J: TRBJ1-1; V: TRBV3-1/TRBV3-2; D: TRBD1; CDR3: CASSQGDRGDTEAFF; DNA: TGTGCCAGCAGCCAAGGGGACAGGGGGGACACTGAAGCTTTCTTT
J: TRBJ2-7; V: TRBV10-2; D: .; CDR3: CASSENSNEQYF; DNA: TGCGCCAGCAGTGAGAACAGTAACGAGCAGTACTTC
J: TRBJ1-2; V: TRBV4-2; D: .; CDR3: CASSLGQGTNYGYTF; DNA: TGTGCCAGCAGCCTAGGGCAGGGAACCAACTATGGCTACACCTTC
J: TRBJ2-7; V: TRBV7-2; D: .; CDR3: CASSPSSYEQYF; DNA: TGTGCCAGCAGCCCGAGCTCCTACGAGCAGTACTTC
J: TRBJ1-2; V: TRBV27; D: .; CDR3: CASSRTGNYGYTF; DNA: TGTGCCAGCAGTCGTACAGGGAACTATGGCTACACCTTC
J: TRBJ2-1; V: TRBV3-1/TRBV3-2; D: .; CDR3: CASSRDSGEQFF; DNA: TGTGCCAGCAGCCGCGACAGTGGTGAGCAGTTCTTC
J: TRBJ2-3; V: TRBV3-1/TRBV3-2; D: .; CDR3: CASSQDGEGVNPSTDTQYF; DNA: TGTGCCAGCAGCCAAGATGGGGAAGGGGTTAATCCTAGCACAGATACGCAGTATTTT
J: TRBJ1-3; V: TRBV10-3; D: .; CDR3: CAISELGNTIYF; DNA: TGTGCCATCAGTGAATTGGGAAACACCATATATTTT
J: TRBJ2-7; V: TRBV4-2; D: TRBD1; CDR3: CASSQRTGQGEQYF; DNA: TGTGCCAGCAGCCAAAGGACAGGGCAAGGTGAGCAGTACTTC
J: TRBJ2-3; V: TRBV2; D: TRBD2; CDR3: CASSRMGLGGVGDTQYF; DNA: TGTGCCAGCAGTCGCATGGGACTAGGGGGTGTTGGGGATACGCAGTATTTT
J: TRBJ1-6; V: TRBV7-9; D: TRBD1; CDR3: CASSSGTENNSPLHF; DNA: TGTGCCAGCAGCTCCGGGACAGAGAATAATTCACCCCTCCACTTT
J: TRBJ1-3; V: TRBV7-2; D: .; CDR3: CASSFTGGTNTIYF; DNA: TGTGCCAGCAGCTTCACGGGAGGCACAAACACCATATATTTT
J: TRBJ2-5; V: TRBV13; D: TRBD1; CDR3: CASRPRGTEETQYF; DNA: TGTGCCAGCAGGCCAAGGGGGACAGAAGAGACCCAGTACTTC
J: TRBJ2-5; V: TRBV27; D: TRBD2; CDR3: CASSLVRGQETQYF; DNA: TGTGCCAGCAGTTTGGTGCGGGGGCAAGAGACCCAGTACTTC
J: TRBJ2-7; V: TRBV5-4; D: .; CDR3: CASSLAGTSYEQYF; DNA: TGTGCCAGCAGCTTGGCAGGGACCTCCTACGAGCAGTACTTC